This TCR beta chain originates from a study of shared T cell receptors in the human thymus. Profiled with immunoSEQ multiplex PCR; TCRdb holds only in-frame clones, not every one. The sample yields some 400,000 clones, 95% seen once. The sequence came from a human donor. Sequenced material: thymocytes.

CDR3 amino acids: CASRKKEKSTDTQYF. The CDR3 nucleotides read TGTGCCAGCAGAAAAAAGGAAAAAAGCACAGATACGCAGTATTTT. The V and J genes are TRBV25-1 and TRBJ2-3; D call uncertain. The length of the CDR3 is 15 residues. Trimming stripped 6 bases from V and 0 bases from J, with 13 bases between. CDR1 is MGHDK, CDR2 SYGVNS, per germline.